The rows below give T cell receptor beta chains drawn from one sample of a study of OX40 agonist ivuxolimab in advanced cancers. Assay used: immunoSEQ multiplex PCR; TCRdb lists only in-frame clones, some missing. Among some 90,000 clones listed, around 91% were seen once. Sequencing was performed on CD4+ or CD8+ T cells sorted from blood, taken in a trial of the OX40 agonist ivuxolimab. These receptors were collected from an adult with an advanced solid tumor such as melanoma, head and neck, liver or kidney cancer. Both conserved end residues are part of each CDR3. A D gene is named only where the DNA matches it firmly. Not every row has a clone size; where given, it reads once, few, many or a size class.

CDR3 protein	CDR3 DNA	V gene	clone size	D gene	J gene
CASSLLAGATGEQYF	TGTGCCAGCAGCTTACTAGCGGGAGCGACGGGCGAGCAGTACTTC	TRBV11-3	NA	TRBD2	TRBJ2-7
CASSLAGQSPYNEQFF	TGCGCCAGCAGCTTGGCTGGACAAAGCCCCTACAATGAGCAGTTCTTC	TRBV5-1	NA	NA	TRBJ2-1
CASSLSGLAGYTQYF	TGTGCCAGCAGTTTATCCGGCCTAGCGGGATATACGCAGTATTTT	TRBV27	NA	TRBD2	TRBJ2-3
CASSLSRDRGLYGYTF	TGTGCCAGCAGTTTGTCCCGCGACAGGGGGCTGTATGGCTACACCTTC	TRBV27	NA	TRBD1	TRBJ1-2
CVSSLDAWGSTYEQYF	TGTGTCAGCAGCTTAGATGCTTGGGGCTCGACCTACGAGCAGTACTTC	TRBV11-2	NA	NA	TRBJ2-7
CASSPRPGTGSTEAFF	TGTGCCAGCAGCCCCCGTCCCGGGACAGGGTCTACTGAAGCTTTCTTT	TRBV13	NA	TRBD1	TRBJ1-1
CASRLIGQGARSSYEQYF	TGTGCCAGCAGGTTGATCGGACAGGGGGCGAGAAGCTCCTACGAGCAGTACTTC	TRBV2	NA	TRBD1	TRBJ2-7
CASSLGFGQRWGGNQPQHF	TGTGCCAGCAGTTTAGGGTTTGGACAGCGCTGGGGGGGCAATCAGCCCCAGCATTTT	TRBV28	NA	NA	TRBJ1-5
CANQNSPGSPLHF	TGTGCCAACCAAAATTCGCCAGGTTCACCCCTCCACTTT	TRBV2	once	NA	TRBJ1-6
CASSLRGVPVGEQYF	TGTGCCAGCAGCTTACGGGGCGTGCCCGTGGGGGAGCAGTACTTC	TRBV11-2	NA	NA	TRBJ2-7
CAWRIQGGSPLHF	TGTGCCTGGAGAATCCAAGGAGGTTCACCCCTCCACTTT	TRBV30	NA	NA	TRBJ1-6
CASSLRDFRKLGNTIYF	TGTGCCAGCAGTCTCCGGGACTTCAGAAAACTTGGAAACACCATATATTTT	TRBV28	NA	NA	TRBJ1-3
CASSKVGKDSPEAFF	TGTGCCAGCAGCAAAGTGGGAAAGGACAGCCCTGAAGCTTTCTTT	TRBV21-1	NA	NA	TRBJ1-1
CASSQELPSYNEQFF	TGCGCCAGCAGCCAGGAACTACCCTCCTACAATGAGCAGTTCTTC	TRBV4-3	NA	NA	TRBJ2-1
CASSLGGSSRLYEQYF	TGTGCCAGCAGCTTAGGCGGATCAAGCCGCCTCTACGAGCAGTACTTC	TRBV7-2	NA	NA	TRBJ2-7
CASSFRGFNYGYTF	TGTGCCAGCAGTTTCAGGGGTTTTAACTATGGCTACACCTTC	TRBV6-5	once	NA	TRBJ1-2
CASSRGAGTVNQPQHF	TGTGCCAGCAGCCGAGGGGCGGGAACAGTCAATCAGCCCCAGCATTTT	TRBV7-9	NA	NA	TRBJ1-5
CASSFTGIQYF	TGTGCCAGCAGCTTCACGGGGATCCAGTACTTC	TRBV7-2	NA	NA	TRBJ2-5
CASSLDRVGEQYF	TGTGCCAGCAGCTTAGACAGGGTGGGTGAGCAGTACTTC	TRBV11-3	NA	NA	TRBJ2-7
CASRGLADTGELFF	TGTGCCAGTAGGGGACTAGCGGACACCGGGGAGCTGTTTTTT	TRBV19	once	TRBD2	TRBJ2-2
CASSSRQGRTEAFF	TGTGCCAGCAGCTCAAGACAGGGCCGGACTGAAGCTTTCTTT	TRBV7-8	NA	TRBD1	TRBJ1-1
CATSQGAWSPLHF	TGTGCCACCAGCCAGGGGGCATGGTCACCCCTCCACTTT	TRBV19	NA	TRBD1	TRBJ1-6
CASSSLTRTSSYEQYF	TGTGCCAGTAGTAGCTTGACACGCACCAGCTCCTACGAGCAGTACTTC	TRBV19	NA	NA	TRBJ2-7
CASRRDGGTDTQYF	TGCGCCAGCAGGCGTGACGGGGGCACAGATACGCAGTATTTT	TRBV5-1	NA	NA	TRBJ2-3
CASTPEGRADNEQFF	TGTGCCAGCACCCCAGAGGGCAGGGCTGACAATGAGCAGTTCTTC	TRBV6-1	NA	NA	TRBJ2-1
CASRSGGQNYEQYF	TGTGCCAGCAGATCGGGAGGGCAGAACTACGAGCAGTACTTC	TRBV6-6	NA	TRBD2	TRBJ2-7
CATHPHREQTRETQYF	TGTGCCACCCACCCCCACAGGGAGCAGACACGAGAGACCCAGTACTTC	TRBV10-3	NA	NA	TRBJ2-5
CASSQGQLEGGYTF	TGTGCCAGCAGCCAGGGACAGCTGGAGGGTGGCTACACCTTC	TRBV7-6	NA	TRBD1	TRBJ1-2
CASSYPLWGVNTEAFF	TGTGCCAGCAGTTACCCGTTGTGGGGGGTGAACACTGAAGCTTTCTTT	TRBV6-6	NA	NA	TRBJ1-1
CASSSFSGETQYF	TGTGCCAGCAGCTCTTTTTCCGGAGAGACCCAGTACTTC	TRBV7-9	NA	NA	TRBJ2-5
CASSSSSGRDRTDTQYF	TGTGCCAGCAGCTCCTCTAGCGGGAGGGACCGCACAGATACGCAGTATTTT	TRBV13	NA	TRBD2	TRBJ2-3
CASSPSWGSEAFF	TGTGCCAGCTCACCATCTTGGGGAAGTGAAGCTTTCTTT	TRBV18	NA	NA	TRBJ1-1
CASCCPGISTDTQYF	TGTGCCAGCTGTTGCCCAGGGATAAGTACAGATACGCAGTATTTT	TRBV11-3	NA	NA	TRBJ2-3
CASSSRDRGPGTEAFF	TGTGCCAGCAGCTCTCGGGACAGGGGCCCGGGGACTGAAGCTTTCTTT	TRBV7-2	NA	TRBD1	TRBJ1-1
CASSVGQGMGTDTQYF	TGTGCCAGCAGCGTAGGGCAGGGAATGGGCACAGATACGCAGTATTTT	TRBV9	NA	NA	TRBJ2-3
CASSSSGGVSVNEQFF	TGTGCCAGCAGCTCCTCCGGTGGGGTTTCCGTGAATGAGCAGTTCTTC	TRBV7-9	NA	NA	TRBJ2-1
CASSLVLAGGGEQFF	TGTGCCAGCAGCTTAGTTCTAGCGGGAGGGGGTGAGCAGTTCTTC	TRBV7-2	NA	TRBD2	TRBJ2-1
CASSRGQETQYF	TGTGCCAGCAGCCGGGGCCAAGAGACCCAGTACTTC	TRBV11-3	NA	NA	TRBJ2-5
CASRPVGTGGSSEAFF	TGTGCCAGCAGACCAGTAGGGACAGGGGGTAGTTCTGAAGCTTTCTTT	TRBV28	NA	TRBD1	TRBJ1-1
CASSFLDSTDTQYF	TGTGCCAGCAGCTTCCTAGACAGCACAGATACGCAGTATTTT	TRBV7-3	NA	NA	TRBJ2-3